Below, 30 T cell receptor beta chains from the same sample are listed, as sequenced in a study of blood T cell repertoires in COVID-19. Assay used: immunoSEQ multiplex PCR; TCRdb lists only in-frame clones, some missing. In the table there are 250,000 to 350,000 clones, around 88% of which are singletons. The sample consisted of peripheral blood. These receptors all stem from a woman aged 30 to 39 who had recovered from COVID-19.

The J gene is TRBJ2-1, the V gene TRBV27; TRBD2 agrees at 7 bases. The J segment lost 3 bases and the V segment lost 1 base, leaving 3 bases of the junction unmatched. The germline V gene encodes CDR1 MNHEY and CDR2 SMNVEV (reference sequence). The length of the CDR3 is 15 residues. The CDR3 sequence: CASSLYGGDYNEQFF. CDR3 sequence (DNA): TGTGCCAGCAGTTTATATGGGGGGGACTACAATGAGCAGTTCTTC.

The chain links TRBV2 to TRBJ2-5; 8 nucleotides line up with TRBD2. Trimming removed 7 bases from V and 1 base from J; junction bases left unmatched: 5. Germline CDR1 and CDR2: SNHLY and FYNNEI. This CDR3 is built from 14 residues. In nucleotides, the CDR3 is TGTGCCAGCAACCTAGCGGGCTTCCAAGAGACCCAGTACTTC. This encodes CASNLAGFQETQYF.

The chain links TRBV11-3 to TRBJ2-3, with TRBD2 matching 15 bases. The CDR3 contains 17 residues. Germline V gene sequence: CDR1 SGHNT, CDR2 YENEEA. V lost 5 bases to trimming and J lost 4 bases; unmatched junction nucleotides: 7. The CDR3 is CASSAGLAGGQADTQYF. CDR3 sequence (DNA): TGTGCCAGCAGCGCAGGACTAGCGGGGGGGCAGGCAGATACGCAGTATTTT.

V gene TRBV4-3 combines with J gene TRBJ2-5; 7 nucleotides align to TRBD2. V dropped 4 bases and J dropped 5; count of bases not matched to a gene: 4. The CDR3 contains 13 residues. In germline, CDR1 is LGHNA, CDR2 YSLEER. This chain's CDR3 is CASSRGLEETQYF. The CDR3 bases are TGCGCCAGCAGCCGCGGACTAGAGGAGACCCAGTACTTC.

This rearrangement joins TRBV7-2 to TRBJ2-7, with 10 nucleotides matching TRBD2. Germline values: CDR1 SGHTA, CDR2 FQGNSA. The CDR3 is made up of 17 amino acids. Losses at the gene ends were 5 bases for V and 8 bases for J; bases not matched to a gene: 18. As DNA, the CDR3 is TGTGCCAGCAGCCCGGGCCCCGGTAGAGCGGGGGGGCCAAAGCAGTACTTC. It is translated as CASSPGPGRAGGPKQYF.

The chain joins TRBV3-1 (or the pseudogene TRBV3-2) to TRBJ2-3; TRBD2 matches at 9 bases. The germline CDR1 and CDR2 sequences are LGHDT and YNNKEL (reference sequence). The CDR3 loop spans 15 amino acids. Trimming removed 4 bases from V and 6 bases from J; junction bases left unmatched: 8. Here the CDR3 DNA reads TGTGCCAGCAGCCCGGGACTAGCCCCGGGGGATACGCAGTATTTT. Translated, it gives CASSPGLAPGDTQYF.

V and J are TRBV7-8 and TRBJ2-6, with D hard to call. The germline V gene has CDR1 SGHVS and CDR2 FQNEAQ. Trimming stripped 8 bases from V and 6 bases from J, with 5 bases between. The CDR3 consists of 11 residues. The CDR3 loop reads CASAVANVLTF. The CDR3 nucleotides are TGTGCCAGCGCGGTGGCCAACGTCCTGACTTTC. Using reference TRBV7-8 and TRBJ2-6 for the parts outside the CDR3, the full variable domain is GAGVSQSPRYKVAKRGQDVALRCDPISGHVSLFWYQQALGQGPEFLTYFQNEAQLDKSGLPSDRFFAERPEGSVSTLKIQRTQQEDSAVYLCASAVANVLTFGAGSRLTVL.

The chain is built from TRBV27 and TRBJ2-5, with 8 bases fitting TRBD1. This CDR3 region has 13 residues. V gave up 7 bases and J gave up 7 bases; unmatched junction bases: 8. Germline CDR1 and CDR2: MNHEY and SMNVEV (reference sequence). The CDR3 reads CASIDRGPGTQYF. The CDR3 DNA reads TGTGCCAGCATCGACAGGGGACCCGGGACCCAGTACTTC.

V is TRBV30 and J is TRBJ1-1, with 7 bases that match TRBD1. The junction had 4 bases not matched to a gene; V was cut back by 3 bases and J by 0 bases. Germline CDR1 reads GTSNPN; CDR2 reads SVGIG (reference sequence). This CDR3 contains 14 residues. Here the CDR3 reads CAWRGTEMNTEAFF. The CDR3, as DNA: TGTGCCTGGAGAGGGACAGAGATGAACACTGAAGCTTTCTTT.

With regard to this clone: The germline gene is not matched at one end of the junction; a read error may be the cause. The chain recombines TRBV6-1 with TRBJ1-4; 7 bases are shared with TRBD1. Germline CDR1 MNHNS, CDR2 SASEGT. The CDR3 loop spans 15 amino acids. CDR3 residues: CASSEGDSVNEKLFF. For the CDR3, the DNA is TGTGCCAGCAGCGAAGGGGACAGCGTAAATGAAAAACTGTTTTTT.

The chain employs TRBV7-9 and TRBJ2-7, with 7 bases matching TRBD1. The CDR3 loop spans 13 amino acids. Germline CDR1 and CDR2: SEHNR and FQNEAQ (reference sequence). The V segment lost 4 bases and the J segment 3 bases; nucleotides outside the gene matches: 3. CDR3 in amino acids: CASSSGGGYEQYF. Here the CDR3 DNA reads TGTGCCAGCAGCTCAGGGGGTGGCTACGAGCAGTACTTC.

This clone came up a few times. This rearrangement joins TRBV5-6 to TRBJ1-2, with D possibly TRBD1 on 5 matching bases. V lost 2 bases, J lost 4 bases, and 9 bases lay in between. The CDR3 has 13 residues. Germline-derived CDR1 and CDR2 are SGHDT and YYEEEE. CDR3 DNA: TGTGCCAGCAGCTTTACAGGATCCTATGGCTACACCTTC. Translating gives CASSFTGSYGYTF. Looking up the rest from reference TRBV5-6 and TRBJ1-2 gives the full variable domain: DAGVTQSPTHLIKTRGQQVTLRCSPKSGHDTVSWYQQALGQGPQFIFQYYEEEERQRGNFPDRFSGHQFPNYSSELNVNALLLGDSALYLCASSFTGSYGYTFGSGTRLTVV.

V gene TRBV7-9 combines with J gene TRBJ1-5; D remains ambiguous. Germline loops: CDR1 SEHNR, CDR2 FQNEAQ (reference sequence). V shed 4 bases and J shed 1 base, with 8 bases lying between them. The CDR3 runs to 14 residues. The DNA of the CDR3 is TGTGCCAGCAGCTCTAGTGGGAGCAATCAGCCCCAGCATTTT. Its translation is CASSSSGSNQPQHF.

This rearrangement joins TRBV7-9 to TRBJ1-5; D gene unclear. From germline, CDR1 is SEHNR and CDR2 FQNEAQ (reference sequence). Between the trimmed V and J ends, which lost 0 bases and 6 bases, there was a span of 3 bases. The CDR3 length is 12 residues. CDR3 in amino acids: CASSLAAQPQHF. As DNA, the CDR3 is TGTGCCAGCAGCTTAGCGGCTCAGCCCCAGCATTTT.

This chain uses TRBV7-6 with TRBJ2-3, with D hard to call. The germline V gene encodes CDR1 SGHVS and CDR2 FNYEAQ. V shed 1 base and J shed 1 base, with 9 bases lying between them. This CDR3 contains 15 residues. CDR3: CASSLDIQGTDTQYF. As DNA, the CDR3 is TGTGCCAGCAGCTTAGATATCCAGGGCACAGATACGCAGTATTTT.

The rearrangement links TRBV7-2 to TRBJ1-3; TRBD1 is a possible D gene (5 bases). Trimming took 1 base from V and 0 from J, leaving 7 bases between them. There are 15 residues in the CDR3. From germline, CDR1 is SGHTA and CDR2 FQGNSA. The chain's CDR3 is CASSLVGVSGNTIYF. In nucleotides, the CDR3 is TGTGCCAGCAGCTTAGTAGGGGTCTCTGGAAACACCATATATTTT. Using reference TRBV7-2 and TRBJ1-3 for the parts outside the CDR3, the full variable domain is GAGVSQSPSNKVTEKGKDVELRCDPISGHTALYWYRQSLGQGLEFLIYFQGNSAPDKSGLPSDRFSAERTGGSVSTLTIQRTQQEDSAVYLCASSLVGVSGNTIYFGEGSWLTVV.

CDR3 residues: CASSRRVYEQYF. For the CDR3, the DNA is TGTGCCAGCAGTCGCAGGGTTTACGAGCAGTACTTC. The chain couples TRBV2 to TRBJ2-7; TRBD1 might be the D (5 bases). Per germline, CDR1 SNHLY and CDR2 FYNNEI. Trimming pared 5 bases from V and 4 bases from J, leaving 9 bases between. The CDR3 covers 12 residues.

This clone was detected only a few times. The V gene is TRBV2, the J gene TRBJ2-2, with 8 bases matching TRBD2. In germline, CDR1 is SNHLY, CDR2 FYNNEI. The CDR3 extends over 14 amino acids. Unmatched junction bases numbered 3, after V lost 6 bases and J lost 3 bases. DNA of the CDR3: TGTGCCAGCAGGAGGGGACTAGACACCGGGGAGCTGTTTTTT. Translation gives CASRRGLDTGELFF.

A single count supports this clone. This rearrangement joins TRBV24-1 to TRBJ2-3; TRBD1 matches 8 bases. From germline, CDR1 is KGHDR and CDR2 SFDVKD. V gave up 2 bases and J gave up 3 bases; unmatched junction bases: 6. The CDR3 sequence is 16 residues long. This CDR3 is CATSDSRQGWTDTQYF. The CDR3 DNA reads TGTGCCACCAGTGATTCCCGACAGGGGTGGACAGATACGCAGTATTTT.

This clone was found many times. The V call is TRBV2, the J call TRBJ1-2; 8 bases fit TRBD1. Trimming at V came to 4 bases and at J to 0 bases, leaving 7 bases not matched to a gene. The CDR3 has 16 amino acids. CDR1 and CDR2 from the germline V gene are SNHLY and FYNNEI. DNA of the CDR3: TGTGCCAGCAGTGTATCCGGGACAGGCTCTAACTATGGCTACACCTTC. Amino acid sequence: CASSVSGTGSNYGYTF.

V usage is TRBV30 and J usage is TRBJ2-5; 12 bases are shared with TRBD2. V lost 1 base, J lost 5 bases, and 14 bases stayed unmatched. Germline V gives CDR1 GTSNPN, CDR2 SVGIG (reference sequence). This CDR3 region has 18 residues. CDR3 loop: CAWSATLAGGRVPETQYF. The CDR3, as DNA: TGTGCCTGGAGTGCTACACTAGCGGGGGGCAGGGTCCCCGAGACCCAGTACTTC.

This chain connects TRBV20-1 to TRBJ2-7; D unclear. The V end was cut by 6 bases, the J end by 4 bases, with 10 bases between. The length of the CDR3 is 11 residues. Germline CDR1 reads DFQATT; CDR2 reads SNEGSKA (reference sequence). For the CDR3, the DNA is TGCAGTGCCCCCCAGGCTTACGAGCAGTACTTC. Translation gives CSAPQAYEQYF.

Here the CDR3 DNA reads TGTGCCAGCAGCTTGGGGGCGCAGATTAGTTGGTATGGCTACACCTTC. Its protein product is CASSLGAQISWYGYTF. V gene TRBV5-4 combines with J gene TRBJ1-2; D is unclear. CDR1 and CDR2 from the germline V gene are SGHNT and YYREEE (reference sequence). The CDR3 contains 16 residues. Trimming shortened V by 0 bases and J by 5 bases, and 17 bases separated the two germline ends.

The chain uses TRBV5-6 and TRBJ1-2, with 9 bases that match TRBD1. This CDR3 has 16 amino acids. Germline V gene sequence: CDR1 SGHDT, CDR2 YYEEEE. The J segment lost 4 bases and the V segment lost 3 bases, leaving 10 bases of the junction unmatched. The CDR3, as DNA: TGTGCCAGCAGCTCAGACCCGGGACAGGGAGGCTATGGCTACACCTTC. It translates to CASSSDPGQGGYGYTF.

This clone was detected once. V usage is TRBV5-4 and J usage is TRBJ2-5, with 8 positions matching TRBD2. This CDR3 contains 15 residues. Germline V gene sequence: CDR1 SGHNT, CDR2 YYREEE (reference sequence). V shed 2 bases, J shed 3 bases, and the junction held 6 bases outside the gene matches. The DNA of the CDR3 is TGTGCCAGCAGCTTAGCGGGGGCGGCAAAAGAGACCCAGTACTTC. This gives the protein CASSLAGAAKETQYF.

The gene calls are TRBV6-5 and TRBJ1-1; unclear D gene. CDR3 length: 14 amino acids. V was trimmed by 6 bases and J by 5 bases, leaving 16 bases between them. Germline V lookup: CDR1 MNHEY, CDR2 SVGAGI. This CDR3 is CASRLAATLTEAFF. The DNA for the CDR3 is TGTGCCAGCAGGTTAGCAGCTACACTAACTGAAGCTTTCTTT.

The CDR3 spells CASSPTYSGGEQFF. DNA for the CDR3: TGTGCCAGCAGCCCGACCTACTCTGGAGGGGAGCAGTTCTTC. V and J are TRBV7-2 and TRBJ2-1, with D possibly TRBD2 on 6 matching bases. CDR1 SGHTA and CDR2 FQGNSA come from the germline V gene. With 5 bases removed from V and 10 bases from J, the gap between germline ends came to 18 bases. This CDR3 has 14 residues.

This clone has just one count. This rearrangement joins TRBV5-1 to TRBJ2-1, with D hard to call. The germline V gene encodes CDR1 SGHRS and CDR2 YFSETQ. V was clipped by 0 bases and J by 5 bases, with 12 bases between them. This CDR3 comprises 15 residues. The CDR3 nucleotides read TGCGCCAGCAGCTTGGCCACCACCAGAAACAATGAGCAGTTCTTC. This encodes CASSLATTRNNEQFF.

This chain links TRBV11-2 with TRBJ1-4; D might be TRBD1 (5 bases). The V end was cut by 3 bases, the J end by 0 bases, with 17 bases between. This CDR3 has 18 amino acids. CDR1 and CDR2 (germline): SGHAT, FQNNGV. The CDR3 protein is CASSFFWGGTPTNEKLFF. CDR3 sequence (DNA): TGTGCCAGCAGCTTCTTTTGGGGGGGGACTCCAACTAATGAAAAACTGTTTTTT.

This clone was observed once. V and J are TRBV28 and TRBJ1-2; maybe TRBD1 (5 bases). CDR1 and CDR2 (germline): MDHEN, SYDVKM. The CDR3 runs to 14 residues. V lost 4 bases and J lost 4, with 13 bases in between. CDR3 protein: CASSSQGLGYGYTF. The CDR3, as DNA: TGTGCCAGCAGTTCCCAGGGCCTGGGCTATGGCTACACCTTC.